The TCR beta chain under discussion was sequenced for a study of beta chain features in type 1 diabetes. Study-level results: Insertions at VDJ junctions were less frequent in type 1 diabetes patients. These patients also deleted more nucleotides at the same junctions. When Type 1 diabetes patients were examined, their TCRB CDR3s proved moderately but significantly shorter in all four CD4+ subsets.

Germline V lookup: CDR1 KGHSH, CDR2 LQKENI. With 0 bases clipped from V and 2 bases from J, the junction kept 2 bases outside the gene matches. The CDR3 runs to 15 residues. Reverse transcription of all isolated RNA meant that expressed TCRB transcripts were sequenced. Profiled with immunoSEQ multiplex PCR; TCRdb holds only in-frame clones, not every one. The sample has 680,000 or so clones, roughly 13% seen once; the top ten hold less than 0.025%. This clone was counted a single time. Antigen: not known. This rearrangement joins TRBV18 to TRBJ2-5; 8 positions match TRBD1. The TCR was taken from a man aged 18 to 30 with type 1 diabetes. Sequenced: naive CD4+ T cells from blood. CDR3 nucleotide sequence: TGTGCCAGCTCACCACCCGGGACAGGACAAGAGACCCAGTACTTC. Translation gives CASSPPGTGQETQYF.